The clone carrying this T cell receptor beta chain was seen once. Its antigen remains unknown. The repertoire was sequenced with immunoSEQ multiplex PCR; TCRdb's copy has only in-frame clones and lacks some. There are 110,000 or so clones in the sample; roughly 90% occur only once, and around 0.61% lies in the top ten. This record comes from a study of a mutant IDH1 vaccine in newly diagnosed glioma. In the study overall: Weeks 1, 3, 5, 7, 11, 15, 19 and 23 were when patients received their eight vaccinations. The sex distribution of treated patients was about 60% male and roughly 38% female, with a mean age of around 40 years.

As for time point: week 11, during vaccination. Mutant IDH1 20-mer peptide, at 300 ug, made up each vaccine dose, with topical imiquimod. Study results and caveats: Among top peripheral T cell clonotypes, changes seemed unrelated to pseudoprogression.

The TCR comes from a woman aged 45 to 65 with glioma. Sequences were derived from PBMCs, sampled from a glioma patient whose treatment included an IDH1 peptide vaccine.

This CDR3 reads CASSPGTTNTEAFF. The CDR3, as DNA: TGTGCCAGCAGTCCGGGGACAACGAACACTGAAGCTTTCTTT. The genes are TRBV27 and TRBJ1-1, with D possibly TRBD1 on 6 matching bases. Germline V gene data show CDR1 as MNHEY and CDR2 as SMNVEV (reference sequence). This CDR3 region has 14 residues. Trimming shortened V by 5 bases and J by 1 base, and 11 bases separated the two germline ends.